The 21 T cell receptor beta chains presented below share a single source sample, sequenced in a study of T cell responses to AZD1222 COVID-19 vaccine. The protocol was immunoSEQ multiplex PCR, while the TCRdb copy is restricted to in-frame clones and leaves out a portion. This sample has roughly 110,000 clones, with roughly 90% found just once. The source material was peripheral blood, sampled on day 0 of AZD1222 vaccination. The receptors derive from an adult in good health.

Notes on this clone: Different DNA sequences within this sample yield the same CDR3. The chain is built from TRBV12-3 or TRBV12-4 and TRBJ2-7; D not certain. Trimming took off 2 bases at V and 5 bases at J, with 4 bases between the two ends. The CDR3 is 11 residues long. Here the CDR3 DNA reads TGTGCCAGCAGTTTAAGAAACGAGCAGTACTTC. Its translation: CASSLRNEQYF.

The rearrangement links TRBV28 to TRBJ1-1; D possibly corresponds to TRBD1 (6 bases). The V end was cut by 5 bases, the J end by 1 base, with 11 bases between. The CDR3 sequence is 14 residues long. CDR1 MDHEN and CDR2 SYDVKM come from the germline V gene. The CDR3 spells CASSNGQSNTEAFF. DNA for the CDR3: TGTGCCAGCAGTAATGGACAGTCGAACACTGAAGCTTTCTTT.

The chain uses TRBV7-9 and TRBJ1-2, with TRBD1 matching over 8 bases. The ends lost 5 bases at V and 8 bases at J; junction bases unmatched: 7. The CDR3 runs 13 residues. Germline lookup yields CDR1 SEHNR and CDR2 FQNEAQ (reference sequence). The DNA for the CDR3 is TGTGCCAGCAGCCCGACAGGGGAAGTCGGCTACACCTTC. Translation: CASSPTGEVGYTF. Complete variable domain (other parts from reference TRBV7-9 and TRBJ1-2): DTGVSQNPRHKITKRGQNVTFRCDPISEHNRLYWYRQTLGQGPEFLTYFQNEAQLEKSRLLSDRFSAERPKGSFSTLEIQRTEQGDSAMYLCASSPTGEVGYTFGSGTRLTVV.

The chain has TRBV6-5 and TRBJ2-2, with TRBD2 matching over 10 bases. Germline CDR1 is MNHEY and CDR2 is SVGAGI. CDR3 length: 15 amino acids. The J segment lost 7 bases and the V segment lost 6 bases, leaving 8 bases of the junction unmatched. CDR3 loop: CASRSGLAERGELFF. In nucleotides, the CDR3 is TGTGCCAGCAGATCCGGACTAGCGGAACGCGGGGAGCTGTTTTTT.

Only one count was recorded for this clone. V is TRBV2 and J is TRBJ1-2; no clear D. Deletions cut 3 bases from V and 2 bases from J, with 1 base between. This CDR3 is built from 11 residues. Germline CDR1 and CDR2: SNHLY and FYNNEI. This chain's CDR3 is CASSENYGYTF. CDR3 in DNA: TGTGCCAGCAGTGAGAACTATGGCTACACCTTC.

This rearrangement joins TRBV5-6 to TRBJ2-5; D is unresolved. There are 13 residues in the CDR3. Germline CDR1 and CDR2: SGHDT and YYEEEE. The V end lost 1 base, the J end lost 5 bases, and 9 bases lay between the germline ends. CDR3 nucleotide sequence: TGTGCCAGCAGCTTGAAGGAGTGGGAGACCCAGTACTTC. It encodes CASSLKEWETQYF.

Here the CDR3 DNA reads TGTGCCAGCAGCTTAGGCGAATGGACGGCCCGGGGTGGCTACACCTTC. Amino acid sequence: CASSLGEWTARGGYTF. The rearrangement joins TRBV7-9 to TRBJ1-2; D gene uncertain. Trimming stripped 1 base from V and 7 bases from J, with 19 bases between. Germline V gene data show CDR1 as SEHNR and CDR2 as FQNEAQ (reference sequence). This CDR3 is 16 amino acids long.

The chain joins TRBV10-1 to TRBJ2-1; the match to TRBD1 covers 8 bases. This CDR3 region has 15 residues. Unmatched junction bases numbered 11, after V lost 4 bases and J lost 9 bases. Germline V gene lookup returns CDR1 WNHNN and CDR2 SYGVQD (reference sequence). The CDR3 here is CASSGLPGGSGEQFF. CDR3 bases: TGCGCCAGCAGTGGGTTGCCAGGGGGCTCGGGTGAGCAGTTCTTC.

J is TRBJ1-2 and V is TRBV7-2; 9 nucleotides match TRBD1. Germline loops: CDR1 SGHTA, CDR2 FQGNSA. V lost 6 bases, J lost 4 bases, and 3 bases stayed unmatched. The CDR3 sequence is 13 residues long. CDR3 DNA: TGTGCCAGCAGGGGGACAGGGACCTATGGCTACACCTTC. Residues: CASRGTGTYGYTF.

This chain uses TRBV12-2 with TRBJ1-1; the table's D gene call, TRBD1, was not cross checked with the DNA. TRBV12-2 is termed a pseudogene. The CDR3 contains 13 residues. The CDR3 nucleotides are TGTGCAAGTCGCTTCGACAGGAACACTGAAGCTTTCTTT. Protein product: CASRFDRNTEAFF.

This clone came up a few times. The rearrangement uses TRBV19 and TRBJ1-6, with D possibly TRBD1 on 6 matching bases. CDR3 length equals 16 residues. Germline V gives CDR1 LNHDA, CDR2 SQIVND (reference sequence). V shed 3 bases and J shed 2 bases, with 11 bases lying between them. The CDR3 is CASSISQGPYNSPLHF. The CDR3 nucleotides are TGTGCCAGTAGTATCTCTCAGGGGCCCTATAATTCACCCCTCCACTTT.

The chain couples TRBV3-1 (or the pseudogene TRBV3-2) to TRBJ2-7; 10 nucleotides agree with TRBD2. The V segment lost 2 bases and the J segment 2 bases; nucleotides outside the gene matches: 3. Germline V gene sequence: CDR1 LGHDT, CDR2 YNNKEL (reference sequence). The CDR3 length is 15 residues. CDR3 nucleotide sequence: TGTGCCAGCAGCCAACGTAGCGGGAGGACCTACGAGCAGTACTTC. It is translated as CASSQRSGRTYEQYF.

V gene TRBV10-2 combines with J gene TRBJ1-1, with D possibly TRBD1 on 5 matching bases. From germline, CDR1 is WSHSY and CDR2 SAAADI. V was shortened by 1 base and J by 6 bases, with 6 bases between the two germline ends. The CDR3 consists of 12 residues. In DNA form, the CDR3 reads TGCGCCAGCAGTGAGTTGGGGGCTGAAGCTTTCTTT. It encodes CASSELGAEAFF.

This chain uses TRBV11-1 with TRBJ1-3; D call uncertain. The CDR3 is 13 residues long. The V end was cut by 5 bases, the J end by 3 bases, with 8 bases between. The V gene's germline CDR1 is SGHAT and CDR2 FQDESV (reference sequence). The CDR3 bases are TGTGCCAGCAGCCATAGCCATGGAAACACCATATATTTT. Translated, it gives CASSHSHGNTIYF.

This clone was seen a handful of times. The chain uses TRBV6-5 and TRBJ1-1; D gene uncertain. The CDR3 runs 11 residues. Trimming removed 5 bases from V and 8 bases from J, with 9 bases in between. Germline loops: CDR1 MNHEY, CDR2 SVGAGI. The CDR3 bases are TGTGCCAGCAGTAGTCTCGGGGAAGCTTTCTTT. Amino acids: CASSSLGEAFF.

V is TRBV5-6 and J is TRBJ2-7; possible D gene TRBD2, 5 bases. The CDR3 contains 15 residues. Trimming stripped 0 bases from V and 7 bases from J, with 17 bases between. In germline, CDR1 is SGHDT, CDR2 YYEEEE. The CDR3 region has the DNA TGTGCCAGCAGCTTGGCCACTACGGGGAGCTCGGAGCAGTACTTC. Its protein product is CASSLATTGSSEQYF.

The genes are TRBV28 and TRBJ2-7; D is unclear. There are 14 residues in the CDR3. V was trimmed by 5 bases and J by 2 bases, leaving 13 bases between them. Germline V gene lookup returns CDR1 MDHEN and CDR2 SYDVKM. This chain's CDR3 is CASSEDVLTYEQYF. The DNA for the CDR3 is TGTGCCAGCAGTGAGGACGTACTGACCTACGAGCAGTACTTC.

This CDR3 reads CASSPRLRSYEQYF. CDR3 DNA sequence: TGTGCCAGCAGCCCCCGCCTTCGCTCCTACGAGCAGTACTTC. The chain has TRBV4-2 and TRBJ2-7, with D uncertain. Trimming took 4 bases from V and 0 from J, leaving 10 bases between them. The CDR3 has 14 residues. CDR1 is LGHNA, CDR2 YNFKEQ, per germline.

This clone turned up a few times. The J gene is TRBJ1-2, the V gene TRBV5-1; 8 bases match TRBD1. CDR1 and CDR2 from the germline V gene are SGHRS and YFSETQ. The J segment lost 4 bases and the V segment lost 4 bases, leaving 21 bases of the junction unmatched. There are 19 residues in the CDR3. The CDR3 bases are TGCGCCAGCAGCGCTGGAGTGGGACAGGCCTTCTCCTTGCGCTATGGCTACACCTTC. This encodes CASSAGVGQAFSLRYGYTF.

The rearrangement links TRBV6-5 to TRBJ2-3, with 7 bases matching TRBD1. Germline lookup yields CDR1 MNHEY and CDR2 SVGAGI. The CDR3 contains 15 residues. V shed 8 bases, J shed 2 bases, and the junction held 10 bases outside the gene matches. In DNA, the CDR3 is TGTGCCAGCTCAGGACAGGAAATAAACACAGATACGCAGTATTTT. Translation gives CASSGQEINTDTQYF.

The CDR3 bases are TGTGCCAGCAGTTCTGGACAGGGAAGGGCAGAGACCCAGTACTTC. It specifies CASSSGQGRAETQYF. The rearrangement uses TRBV27 and TRBJ2-5; 8 bases match TRBD1. The CDR3 is 15 amino acids. The germline gives CDR1 MNHEY, CDR2 SMNVEV (reference sequence). The V segment lost 4 bases and the J segment 4 bases; nucleotides outside the gene matches: 8.